Below, one T cell receptor (beta chain) is given with its context. This sample stems from a study of cytomegalovirus exposure and HLA in healthy donors. A multiplex PCR was run with 60 Vbeta primers and 13 Jbeta primers. Profiling relied on immunoSEQ multiplex PCR, and the TCRdb table lists in-frame clones only, not all of them. The sample has 130,000 or so clones, 70% to 85% seen once. The length of the CDR3 is 14 residues. The germline gives CDR1 SGHDT, CDR2 YYEEEE. V was clipped by 4 bases and J by 2 bases, with 11 bases between them. The specimen sequenced was PBMCs. The chain carries TRBV5-6 and TRBJ2-3; D may be TRBD2 (6 bases). The TCR comes from a woman between 35 and 50 years old in good health and CMV-seronegative. Here the CDR3 reads CASSRGTVTDTQYF. The CDR3 region has the DNA TGTGCCAGCAGCCGCGGGACTGTCACAGATACGCAGTATTTT.